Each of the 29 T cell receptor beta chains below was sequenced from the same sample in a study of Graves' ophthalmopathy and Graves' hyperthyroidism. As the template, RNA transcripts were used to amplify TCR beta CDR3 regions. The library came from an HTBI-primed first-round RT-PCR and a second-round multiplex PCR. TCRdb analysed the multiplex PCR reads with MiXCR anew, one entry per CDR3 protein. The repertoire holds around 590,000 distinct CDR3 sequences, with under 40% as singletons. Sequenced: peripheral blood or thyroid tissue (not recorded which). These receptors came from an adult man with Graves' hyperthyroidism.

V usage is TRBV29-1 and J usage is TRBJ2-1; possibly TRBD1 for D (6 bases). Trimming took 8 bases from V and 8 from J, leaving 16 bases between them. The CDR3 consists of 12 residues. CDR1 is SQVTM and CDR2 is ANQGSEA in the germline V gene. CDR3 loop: CSSHPGADEQFF. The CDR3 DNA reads TGCAGCTCCCACCCAGGGGCCGATGAGCAGTTCTTC.

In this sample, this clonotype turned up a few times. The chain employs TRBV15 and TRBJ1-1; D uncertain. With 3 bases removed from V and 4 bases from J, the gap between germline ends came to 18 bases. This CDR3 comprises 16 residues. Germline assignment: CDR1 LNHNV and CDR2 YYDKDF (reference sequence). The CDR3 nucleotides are TGTGCCACCAGCAGGGGAGGGAACGGCGGTGCCACTGAAGCTTTCTTT. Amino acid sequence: CATSRGGNGGATEAFF.

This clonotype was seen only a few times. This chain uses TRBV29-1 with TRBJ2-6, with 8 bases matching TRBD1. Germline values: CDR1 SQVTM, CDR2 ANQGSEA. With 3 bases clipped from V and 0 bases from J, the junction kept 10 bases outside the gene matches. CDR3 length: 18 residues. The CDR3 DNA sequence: TGCAGCGTTGAGACCTACCGACAGGGGAGCTCTGGGGCCAACGTCCTGACTTTC. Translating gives CSVETYRQGSSGANVLTF.

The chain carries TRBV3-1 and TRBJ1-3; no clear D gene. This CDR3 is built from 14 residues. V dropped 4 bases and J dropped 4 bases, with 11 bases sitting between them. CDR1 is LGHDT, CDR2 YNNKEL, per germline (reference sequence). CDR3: CASSRRSYGNTIYF. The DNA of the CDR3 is TGTGCCAGCAGCCGCCGTTCCTACGGAAACACCATATATTTT. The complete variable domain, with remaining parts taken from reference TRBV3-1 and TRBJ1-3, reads DTAVSQTPKYLVTQMGNDKSIKCEQNLGHDTMYWYKQDSKKFLKIMFSYNNKELIINETVPNRFSPKSPDKAHLNLHINSLELGDSAVYFCASSRRSYGNTIYFGEGSWLTVV.

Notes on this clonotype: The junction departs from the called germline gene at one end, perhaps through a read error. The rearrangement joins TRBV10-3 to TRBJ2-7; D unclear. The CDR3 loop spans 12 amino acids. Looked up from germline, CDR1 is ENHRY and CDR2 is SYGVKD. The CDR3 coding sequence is TGTGCCAGCAGTTTTTGGGGTGAAGAGCAGTACTTC. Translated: CASSFWGEEQYF.

CDR3: CARESRGLSNQPQHF. The CDR3 DNA follows: TGTGCTAGAGAGAGCAGGGGCTTAAGCAATCAGCCCCAGCATTTT. This chain links TRBV2 with TRBJ1-5; a possible D gene is TRBD1 (6 bases). The CDR3 covers 15 residues. CDR1 SNHLY and CDR2 FYNNEI come from the germline V gene.

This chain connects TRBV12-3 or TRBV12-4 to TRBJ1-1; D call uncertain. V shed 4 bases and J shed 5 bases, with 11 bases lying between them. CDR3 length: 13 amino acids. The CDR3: CASSSPGFTEAFF. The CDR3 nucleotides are TGTGCCAGCAGTTCACCGGGTTTTACTGAAGCTTTCTTT.

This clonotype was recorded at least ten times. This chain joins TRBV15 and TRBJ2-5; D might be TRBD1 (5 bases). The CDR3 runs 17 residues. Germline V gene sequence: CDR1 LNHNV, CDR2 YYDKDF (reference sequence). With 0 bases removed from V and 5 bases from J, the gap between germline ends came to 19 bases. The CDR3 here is CATSRDAAGSRRETQYF. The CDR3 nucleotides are TGTGCCACCAGCAGAGATGCGGCAGGGTCGAGGCGGGAGACCCAGTACTTC.

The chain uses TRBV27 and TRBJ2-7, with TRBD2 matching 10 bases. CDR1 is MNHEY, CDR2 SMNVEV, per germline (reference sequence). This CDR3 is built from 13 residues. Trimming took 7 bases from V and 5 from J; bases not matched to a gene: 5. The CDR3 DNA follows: TGTGCCAGCAAAATAGCGGGGGGCCACGAGCAGTACTTC. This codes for CASKIAGGHEQYF.

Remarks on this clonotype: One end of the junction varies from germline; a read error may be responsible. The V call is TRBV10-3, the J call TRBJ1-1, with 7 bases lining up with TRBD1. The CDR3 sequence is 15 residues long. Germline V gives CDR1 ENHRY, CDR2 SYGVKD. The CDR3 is CASSPRQGGITEAFF. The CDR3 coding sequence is TGTGCCAGCAGTCCTCGCCAAGGGGGCATCACTGAAGCTTTCTTT.

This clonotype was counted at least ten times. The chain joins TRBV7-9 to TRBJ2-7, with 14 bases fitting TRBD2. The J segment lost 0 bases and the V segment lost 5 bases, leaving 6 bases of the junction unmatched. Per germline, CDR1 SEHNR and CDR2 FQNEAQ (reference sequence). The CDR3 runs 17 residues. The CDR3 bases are TGTGCCAGCAGCGGCGGGACTAGCGGGGGATACTCCTACGAGCAGTACTTC. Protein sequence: CASSGGTSGGYSYEQYF. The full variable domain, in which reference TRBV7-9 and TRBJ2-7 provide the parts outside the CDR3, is DTGVSQNPRHKITKRGQNVTFRCDPISEHNRLYWYRQTLGQGPEFLTYFQNEAQLEKSRLLSDRFSAERPKGSFSTLEIQRTEQGDSAMYLCASSGGTSGGYSYEQYFGPGTRLTVT.

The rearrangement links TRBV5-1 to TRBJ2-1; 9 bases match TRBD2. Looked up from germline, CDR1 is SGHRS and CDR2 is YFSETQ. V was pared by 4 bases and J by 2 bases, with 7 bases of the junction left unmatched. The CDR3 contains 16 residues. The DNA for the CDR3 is TGCGCCAGCAGCAGCTTGGGACTAGCTACCTACAATGAGCAGTTCTTC. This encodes CASSSLGLATYNEQFF.

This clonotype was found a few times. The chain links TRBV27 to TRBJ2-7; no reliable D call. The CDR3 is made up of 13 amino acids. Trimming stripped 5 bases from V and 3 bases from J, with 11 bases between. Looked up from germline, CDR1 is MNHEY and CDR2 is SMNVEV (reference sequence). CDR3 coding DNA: TGTGCCAGCAGTCAAACGCATTACTACGAGCAGTACTTC. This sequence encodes CASSQTHYYEQYF.

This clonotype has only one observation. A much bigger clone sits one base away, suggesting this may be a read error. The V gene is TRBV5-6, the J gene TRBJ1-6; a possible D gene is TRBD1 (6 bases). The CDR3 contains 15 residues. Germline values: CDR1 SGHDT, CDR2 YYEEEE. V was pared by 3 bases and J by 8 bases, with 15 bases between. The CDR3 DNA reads TGTGCCAGCAGCTGGTGGGACAATCTAGATTCACCCCTCCACTTT. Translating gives CASSWWDNLDSPLHF. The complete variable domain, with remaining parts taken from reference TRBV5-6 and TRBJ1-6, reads DAGVTQSPTHLIKTRGQQVTLRCSPKSGHDTVSWYQQALGQGPQFIFQYYEEEERQRGNFPDRFSGHQFPNYSSELNVNALLLGDSALYLCASSWWDNLDSPLHFGNGTRLTVT.

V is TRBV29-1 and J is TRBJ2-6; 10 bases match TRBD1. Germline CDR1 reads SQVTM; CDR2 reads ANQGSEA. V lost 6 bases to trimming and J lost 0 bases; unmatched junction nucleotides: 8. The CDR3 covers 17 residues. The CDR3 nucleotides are TGCAGCGTCGCTCCGGGACAGGGGAGCTCTGGGGCCAACGTCCTGACTTTC. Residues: CSVAPGQGSSGANVLTF.

CDR3 protein: CSARARSGNTIYF. CDR3 in DNA: TGCAGTGCTAGAGCACGCTCTGGAAACACCATATATTTT. V gene TRBV20-1 combines with J gene TRBJ1-3; no clear D gene. Germline-derived CDR1 and CDR2 are DFQATT and SNEGSKA (reference sequence). The CDR3 has 13 residues. The V and J ends lost 1 base and 0 bases respectively, with 4 bases between them.

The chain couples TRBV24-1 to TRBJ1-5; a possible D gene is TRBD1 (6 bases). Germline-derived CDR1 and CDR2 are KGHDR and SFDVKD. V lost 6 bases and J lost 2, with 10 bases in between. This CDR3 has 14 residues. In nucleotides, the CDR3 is TGTGCCACCAGTCCGGGGGCAGGCAATCAGCCCCAGCATTTT. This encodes CATSPGAGNQPQHF.

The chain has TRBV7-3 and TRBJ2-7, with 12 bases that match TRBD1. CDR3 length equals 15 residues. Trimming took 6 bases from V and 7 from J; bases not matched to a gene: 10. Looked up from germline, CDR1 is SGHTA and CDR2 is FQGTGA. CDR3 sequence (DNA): TGTGCCAGCAGTCCCGGGACAGGGGGCCGGAATGAGCAGTACTTC. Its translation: CASSPGTGGRNEQYF.

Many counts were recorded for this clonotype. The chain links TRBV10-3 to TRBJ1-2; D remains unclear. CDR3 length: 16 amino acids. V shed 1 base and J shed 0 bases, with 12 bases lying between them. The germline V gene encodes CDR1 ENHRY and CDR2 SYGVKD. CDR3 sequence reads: CAISELGQRTNYGYTF. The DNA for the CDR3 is TGTGCCATCAGTGAGTTGGGCCAGCGTACTAACTATGGCTACACCTTC.

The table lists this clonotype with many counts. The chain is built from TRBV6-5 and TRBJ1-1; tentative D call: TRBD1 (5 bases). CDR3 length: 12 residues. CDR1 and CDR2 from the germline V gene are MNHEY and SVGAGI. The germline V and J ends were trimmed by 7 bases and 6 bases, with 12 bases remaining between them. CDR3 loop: CASTDWGAEAFF. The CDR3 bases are TGTGCCAGCACCGACTGGGGGGCTGAAGCTTTCTTT.

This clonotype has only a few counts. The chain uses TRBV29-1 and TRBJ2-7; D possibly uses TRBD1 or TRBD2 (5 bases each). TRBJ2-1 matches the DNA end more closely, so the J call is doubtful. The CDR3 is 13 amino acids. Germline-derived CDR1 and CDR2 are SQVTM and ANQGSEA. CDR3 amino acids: CSVDGTGLNEQFF. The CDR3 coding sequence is TGCAGCGTTGATGGGACGGGCCTCAATGAGCAGTTCTTC.

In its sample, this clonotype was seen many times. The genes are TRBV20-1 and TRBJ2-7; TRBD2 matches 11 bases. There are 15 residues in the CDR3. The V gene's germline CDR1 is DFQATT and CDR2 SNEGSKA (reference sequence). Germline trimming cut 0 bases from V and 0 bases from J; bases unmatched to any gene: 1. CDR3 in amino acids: CSARDSGRASYEQYF. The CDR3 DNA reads TGCAGTGCTAGAGATAGCGGGAGGGCCTCCTACGAGCAGTACTTC.

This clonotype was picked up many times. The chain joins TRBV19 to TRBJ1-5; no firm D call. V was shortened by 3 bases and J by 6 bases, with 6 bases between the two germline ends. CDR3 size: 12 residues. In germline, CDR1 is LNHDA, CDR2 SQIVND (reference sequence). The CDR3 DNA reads TGTGCCAGTAGTATCGGGGTTCAGCCCCAGCATTTT. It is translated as CASSIGVQPQHF.

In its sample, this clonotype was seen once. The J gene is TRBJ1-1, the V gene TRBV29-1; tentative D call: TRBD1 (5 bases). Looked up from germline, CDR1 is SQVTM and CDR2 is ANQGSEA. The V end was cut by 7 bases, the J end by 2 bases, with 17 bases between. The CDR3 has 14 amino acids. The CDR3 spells CSGTMTDTNTEAFF. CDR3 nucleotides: TGCAGCGGGACAATGACAGACACTAACACTGAAGCTTTCTTT.

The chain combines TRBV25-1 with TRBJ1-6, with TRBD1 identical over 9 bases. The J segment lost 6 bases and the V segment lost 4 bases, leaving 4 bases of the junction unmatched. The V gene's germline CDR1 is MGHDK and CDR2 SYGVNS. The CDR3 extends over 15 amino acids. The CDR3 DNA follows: TGTGCCAGCAGTGCCTCGACAGGGGGTAATTCACCCCTCCACTTT. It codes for CASSASTGGNSPLHF. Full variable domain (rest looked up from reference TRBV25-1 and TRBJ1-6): EADIYQTPRYLVIGTGKKITLECSQTMGHDKMYWYQQDPGMELHLIHYSYGVNSTEKGDLSSESTVSRIRTEHFPLTLESARPSHTSQYLCASSASTGGNSPLHFGNGTRLTVT.

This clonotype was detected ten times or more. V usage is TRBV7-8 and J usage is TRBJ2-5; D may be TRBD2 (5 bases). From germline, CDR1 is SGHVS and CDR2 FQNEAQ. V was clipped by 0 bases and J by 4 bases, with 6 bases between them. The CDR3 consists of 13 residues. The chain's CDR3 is CASSLASAETQYF. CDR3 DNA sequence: TGTGCCAGCAGCTTAGCTAGCGCAGAGACCCAGTACTTC.

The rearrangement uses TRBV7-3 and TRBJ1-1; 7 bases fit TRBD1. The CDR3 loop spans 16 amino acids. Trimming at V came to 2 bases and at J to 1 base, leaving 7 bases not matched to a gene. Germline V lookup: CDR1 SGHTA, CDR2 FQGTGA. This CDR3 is CASSLGQGEANTEAFF. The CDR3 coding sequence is TGTGCCAGCAGCTTAGGCCAGGGGGAGGCGAACACTGAAGCTTTCTTT.

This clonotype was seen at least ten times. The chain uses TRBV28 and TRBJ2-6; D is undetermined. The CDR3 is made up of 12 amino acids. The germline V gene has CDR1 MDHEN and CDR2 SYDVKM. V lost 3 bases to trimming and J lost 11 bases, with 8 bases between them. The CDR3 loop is CASSFRAHVLTF. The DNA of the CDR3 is TGTGCCAGCAGTTTTCGCGCCCACGTCCTGACTTTC.

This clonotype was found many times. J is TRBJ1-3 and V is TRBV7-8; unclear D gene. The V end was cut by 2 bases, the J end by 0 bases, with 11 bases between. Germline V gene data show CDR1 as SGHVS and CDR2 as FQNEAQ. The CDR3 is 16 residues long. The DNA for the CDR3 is TGTGCCAGCAGCTTACGGGAGATATACTCTGGAAACACCATATATTTT. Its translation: CASSLREIYSGNTIYF.